These 32 T cell receptor beta chains were sequenced from one sample in a study of shared clonotypes between healthy human individuals (TCRdb year 2020). The protocol used for the library was the immunoSEQ multiplex PCR assay. Drawn from immuneACCESS, this table holds only the in-frame rearrangements with V and J called that TCRdb kept. Clones are partly lost; checked studies trace under half to an unresolved V gene and leave the rest unexplained. The sample table records around 2,000,000 clones; approximately 94% of these occur just once. Roughly 1% of the sample rests with the top ten. CD8 naive samples consisted of CD45RO-negative cells that were positively selected for CCR7, yielding a CD45RA+CCR7+ population without TemRA cells. The sample was naive CD8+ T cells sorted from blood. The cell subset or site label, read with the paper, signifies: CD45RA+CCR7+. The receptors come from a man aged 18 to 30 in good health.

This rearrangement joins TRBV14 to TRBJ1-5; 9 bases are shared with TRBD1. The CDR3 has 20 amino acids. The V segment lost 2 bases and the J segment 4 bases; nucleotides outside the gene matches: 18. Per germline, CDR1 SGHDN and CDR2 FVKESK. DNA for the CDR3: TGTGCCAGCAGCCAAATTTCAACCGGGACAGGGTTAGTTGTGAATCAGCCCCAGCATTTT. Its translation is CASSQISTGTGLVVNQPQHF.

This chain connects TRBV15 to TRBJ2-5, with 11 positions matching TRBD2. Germline loops: CDR1 LNHNV, CDR2 YYDKDF (reference sequence). This CDR3 region has 17 residues. V shed 0 bases, J shed 4 bases, and the junction held 7 bases outside the gene matches. CDR3 nucleotides: TGTGCCACCAGCAGAGATTTGACTAGCGGGGAGGGAGAGACCCAGTACTTC. It codes for CATSRDLTSGEGETQYF.

J is TRBJ2-6 and V is TRBV9, with D hard to call. Germline V gene lookup returns CDR1 SGDLS and CDR2 YYNGEE. V lost 7 bases to trimming and J lost 6 bases, with 8 bases between them. The CDR3 consists of 12 residues. In DNA, the CDR3 is TGTGCCAGCGGCCGGTTGGCCAACGTCCTGACTTTC. Amino acid sequence: CASGRLANVLTF.

This clone was found once. CDR3 loop: CASTPSLYSTDTQYF. DNA for the CDR3: TGTGCCAGCACCCCCAGCCTCTATAGCACAGATACGCAGTATTTT. The gene calls are TRBV6-5 and TRBJ2-3; D not resolved. The CDR3 runs to 15 residues. Trimming removed 7 bases at V and 0 bases at J, with 14 bases between. CDR1 and CDR2 (germline): MNHEY, SVGAGI.

This clone turned up a few times. This chain joins TRBV4-2 and TRBJ2-7; 9 bases align to TRBD2. This CDR3 has 17 residues. V gave up 0 bases and J gave up 2 bases; unmatched junction bases: 8. From germline, CDR1 is LGHNA and CDR2 YNFKEQ. CDR3 amino acids: CASSQDPSGGPAYEQYF. CDR3 bases: TGTGCCAGCAGCCAAGATCCAAGCGGGGGGCCGGCCTACGAGCAGTACTTC.

This chain uses TRBV4-1 with TRBJ2-7; TRBD1 matches at 7 bases. Losses at the gene ends were 4 bases for V and 3 bases for J; bases not matched to a gene: 6. The CDR3 sequence is 14 residues long. In germline, CDR1 is MGHRA, CDR2 YSYEKL. CDR3 in amino acids: CASSPRTGYYEQYF. CDR3 DNA sequence: TGCGCCAGCAGCCCACGGACAGGCTACTACGAGCAGTACTTC.

The gene calls are TRBV5-1 and TRBJ2-7; TRBD2 is a possible D gene (5 bases). The V end was cut by 1 base, the J end by 0 bases, with 8 bases between. Per germline, CDR1 SGHRS and CDR2 YFSETQ. CDR3 length: 14 amino acids. The CDR3 loop is CASSLSGISYEQYF. The CDR3 DNA reads as TGCGCCAGCAGCTTGTCGGGGATCTCCTACGAGCAGTACTTC.

The gene calls are TRBV2 and TRBJ2-7; D perhaps matches TRBD2 (5 bases). The CDR3 covers 13 residues. CDR1 and CDR2 (germline): SNHLY, FYNNEI. V lost 5 bases, J lost 3 bases, and 11 bases lay in between. This chain's CDR3 is CASSRGANYEQYF. As DNA, the CDR3 is TGTGCCAGCAGTCGGGGAGCTAACTACGAGCAGTACTTC.

This chain links TRBV11-2 with TRBJ1-2; perhaps TRBD1 as D (6 bases). CDR1 SGHAT and CDR2 FQNNGV come from the germline V gene. V was pared by 6 bases and J by 7 bases, with 15 bases between. The CDR3 loop spans 13 amino acids. CDR3 protein: CASRFRGALGYTF. The CDR3, as DNA: TGTGCCAGCAGGTTCCGGGGGGCGCTTGGCTACACCTTC.

The chain uses TRBV11-1 and TRBJ2-7; TRBD1 or TRBD2 may be the D gene (6 bases each). Trimming took 0 bases from V and 4 from J, leaving 10 bases between them. This CDR3 spans 14 amino acids. Germline V gene data show CDR1 as SGHAT and CDR2 as FQDESV (reference sequence). Here the CDR3 DNA reads TGTGCCAGCAGCTTAGCGCTAGGGGGGTACGAGCAGTACTTC. Protein product: CASSLALGGYEQYF.

The J gene is TRBJ2-7, the V gene TRBV6-6; TRBD1 aligns across 7 bases. J gave up 3 bases and V 10 bases, and 12 bases lay outside the gene matches. The CDR3 totals 14 residues. CDR1 and CDR2 (germline): MNHNY, SVGAGI (reference sequence). The CDR3 region has the DNA TGTGCCACAAAAGACAGGGTTTTTTTCTACGAGCAGTACTTC. As protein: CATKDRVFFYEQYF.

The chain is built from TRBV9 and TRBJ2-1, with D uncertain. V was trimmed by 7 bases and J by 3 bases, leaving 14 bases between them. The CDR3 runs 14 residues. Germline V CDR1 and CDR2: SGDLS, YYNGEE. The CDR3 here is CASADSHVYNEQFF. CDR3 nucleotide sequence: TGTGCCAGCGCCGACTCCCACGTCTACAATGAGCAGTTCTTC.

The rearrangement links TRBV30 to TRBJ2-1; perhaps TRBD1 as D (5 bases). There are 13 residues in the CDR3. CDR1 GTSNPN and CDR2 SVGIG come from the germline V gene (reference sequence). V lost 4 bases to trimming and J lost 5 bases, with 12 bases between them. DNA of the CDR3: TGTGCCTGGATTCCTGACAGTGACAATGAGCAGTTCTTC. The encoded protein is CAWIPDSDNEQFF.

V and J are TRBV4-1 and TRBJ2-1; 8 nucleotides align to TRBD1. Germline V gene lookup returns CDR1 MGHRA and CDR2 YSYEKL. The trim removed 5 bases at V and 5 bases at J, leaving 11 bases unmatched. This CDR3 region has 16 residues. In DNA, the CDR3 is TGCGCCAGCAGCACAGGGGGAGAGGGAAAGGACAATGAGCAGTTCTTC. Translating it yields CASSTGGEGKDNEQFF.

V gene TRBV2 combines with J gene TRBJ2-7, with D tentatively TRBD1 or TRBD2 (5 bases each). The CDR3 spans 12 residues. Deletions cut 6 bases from V and 0 bases from J, with 6 bases between. Per the germline V gene, CDR1 is SNHLY and CDR2 is FYNNEI. The CDR3 bases are TGTGCCAGCAGCGGGGCCTCCTACGAGCAGTACTTC. Translating gives CASSGASYEQYF.

The chain joins TRBV19 to TRBJ1-2; D may be TRBD1 (5 bases). From germline, CDR1 is LNHDA and CDR2 SQIVND (reference sequence). Trimming left V 1 base short and J 5 bases short, with 17 bases between. This CDR3 has 16 amino acids. In DNA, the CDR3 is TGTGCCAGTAGTATAGTCCAGGGCGCGCCGTCTTATGGCTACACCTTC. Translation gives CASSIVQGAPSYGYTF.

This chain joins TRBV9 and TRBJ2-5, with D maybe TRBD2 (5 bases). Trimming removed 4 bases at V and 6 bases at J, with 16 bases between. CDR1 SGDLS and CDR2 YYNGEE come from the germline V gene. The CDR3 spans 14 residues. The CDR3 protein is CASSSALGVKTQYF. CDR3 nucleotides: TGTGCCAGCAGCAGCGCATTGGGAGTAAAGACCCAGTACTTC. The full variable domain, rest sourced from reference TRBV9 and TRBJ2-5, is DSGVTQTPKHLITATGQRVTLRCSPRSGDLSVYWYQQSLDQGLQFLIQYYNGEERAKGNILERFSAQQFPDLHSELNLSSLELGDSALYFCASSSALGVKTQYFGPGTRLLVL.

The chain carries TRBV4-1 and TRBJ2-7, with 10 bases matching TRBD1. V gave up 4 bases and J gave up 2 bases; unmatched junction bases: 5. Germline values: CDR1 MGHRA, CDR2 YSYEKL. The CDR3 is 15 residues long. CDR3 sequence (DNA): TGCGCCAGCAGCCCTGGGACAGGGGACCCCTACGAGCAGTACTTC. Translating gives CASSPGTGDPYEQYF.

The V call is TRBV7-6, the J call TRBJ2-1; tentative D call: TRBD1 (5 bases). V was cut by 0 bases and J by 6 bases, with 12 bases left in between. This CDR3 is 15 amino acids long. Germline CDR1 and CDR2: SGHVS and FNYEAQ. The CDR3 coding sequence is TGTGCCAGCAGCTTAGCGGGGCAGCCCCCCAATGAGCAGTTCTTC. It is translated as CASSLAGQPPNEQFF.

The V gene is TRBV5-1, the J gene TRBJ2-7, with D possibly being TRBD1 or TRBD2 (5 bases each). V lost 4 bases and J 6 bases, leaving 20 bases between the germline ends. CDR3 size: 15 residues. Germline-derived CDR1 and CDR2 are SGHRS and YFSETQ. DNA of the CDR3: TGCGCCAGCAGCCGACCGGGCCTGGATGGGGGCGAGCAGTACTTC. Amino acids: CASSRPGLDGGEQYF.

The gene calls are TRBV7-9 and TRBJ1-2; possible D gene TRBD1, 6 bases. The length of the CDR3 is 16 residues. Per germline, CDR1 SEHNR and CDR2 FQNEAQ (reference sequence). Trimming took off 4 bases at V and 5 bases at J, with 20 bases between the two ends. CDR3 loop: CASSSTEGGSFYGYTF. DNA for the CDR3: TGTGCCAGCAGCTCCACCGAAGGGGGGAGTTTTTATGGCTACACCTTC.

To note about this clone: This specimen includes other DNA sequences encoding the same CDR3. The J gene is TRBJ2-7, the V gene TRBV4-1, with no clear D. Trimming took off 4 bases at V and 3 bases at J, with 10 bases between the two ends. This CDR3 is 13 amino acids long. Germline lookup yields CDR1 MGHRA and CDR2 YSYEKL. The CDR3 protein is CASSPRDGYEQYF. In nucleotides, the CDR3 is TGCGCCAGCAGCCCTCGCGACGGCTACGAGCAGTACTTC.

The rearrangement joins TRBV6-1 to TRBJ2-7; D possibly uses TRBD1 or TRBD2 (6 bases each). The CDR3 length is 16 residues. The germline V and J ends were trimmed by 2 bases and 0 bases, with 14 bases remaining between them. Germline V gene data show CDR1 as MNHNS and CDR2 as SASEGT. For the CDR3, the DNA is TGTGCCAGCAGTGAAATTCGAGGGGGGAGCTCCTACGAGCAGTACTTC. Its translation: CASSEIRGGSSYEQYF.

This clone appeared once. The gene calls are TRBV10-3 and TRBJ1-1; D not resolved. V lost 5 bases to trimming and J lost 1 base, with 5 bases between them. This CDR3 region has 12 residues. CDR1 and CDR2 from the germline V gene are ENHRY and SYGVKD. The CDR3 nucleotides are TGTGCCATCAGTCTATCGAACACTGAAGCTTTCTTT. As protein: CAISLSNTEAFF.

The chain uses TRBV6-1 and TRBJ2-7; 9 bases are a match to TRBD1. In germline, CDR1 is MNHNS, CDR2 SASEGT. The CDR3 length is 15 residues. V lost 6 bases to trimming and J lost 3 bases; unmatched junction nucleotides: 9. CDR3 sequence: CASRYRGQGIYEQYF. For the CDR3, the DNA is TGTGCCAGCAGATACAGGGGGCAAGGTATCTACGAGCAGTACTTC.

The chain uses TRBV19 and TRBJ1-6; D is uncertain. Germline values: CDR1 LNHDA, CDR2 SQIVND (reference sequence). CDR3 length: 15 residues. Trimming pared 3 bases from V and 5 bases from J, leaving 11 bases between. The CDR3 loop reads CASSIPAGNNSPLHF. The DNA for the CDR3 is TGTGCCAGTAGTATTCCGGCTGGTAATAATTCACCCCTCCACTTT.

The chain joins TRBV5-6 to TRBJ2-3; tentative D call: TRBD2 (6 bases). This CDR3 spans 17 amino acids. Trimming pared 2 bases from V and 2 bases from J, leaving 18 bases between. Germline V gives CDR1 SGHDT, CDR2 YYEEEE. The DNA for the CDR3 is TGTGCCAGCAGCTTATTGATGCGGGATCGAAACACAGATACGCAGTATTTT. Translation gives CASSLLMRDRNTDTQYF.

The chain recombines TRBV2 with TRBJ2-7; D is unclear. CDR1 and CDR2 from the germline V gene are SNHLY and FYNNEI. The V and J ends lost 2 bases and 1 base respectively, with 9 bases between them. The CDR3 sequence is 14 residues long. The CDR3 loop reads CASSETVWSYEQYF. For the CDR3, the DNA is TGTGCCAGCAGTGAAACCGTGTGGTCCTACGAGCAGTACTTC.

The J gene is TRBJ2-5, the V gene TRBV19, with TRBD2 matching over 8 bases. This CDR3 is 15 amino acids long. Germline V gene data show CDR1 as LNHDA and CDR2 as SQIVND (reference sequence). After removal of 5 bases from V and 5 bases from J, the junction contained 10 bases not matched to a gene. CDR3 DNA: TGTGCCAGTAGTCGGAGGAGCGGGGGTTATGAGACCCAGTACTTC. Its protein is CASSRRSGGYETQYF.

The chain combines TRBV7-9 with TRBJ2-7, with unresolved D. Germline V gives CDR1 SEHNR, CDR2 FQNEAQ (reference sequence). V was shortened by 3 bases and J by 3 bases, with 6 bases between the two germline ends. This CDR3 is 12 amino acids long. The CDR3 here is CASSFELYEQYF. CDR3 bases: TGTGCCAGCAGCTTTGAACTCTACGAGCAGTACTTC.

The chain is built from TRBV14 and TRBJ2-7; D is uncertain. Trimming took off 3 bases at V and 0 bases at J, with 9 bases between the two ends. The CDR3 runs 14 residues. The V gene's germline CDR1 is SGHDN and CDR2 FVKESK. In nucleotides, the CDR3 is TGTGCCAGCAGCCAGCCGGGCGTCTCCTACGAGCAGTACTTC. Residues: CASSQPGVSYEQYF.

Comment on this clone: Other DNA sequences from this sample encode an identical CDR3 as well. The V and J genes are TRBV18 and TRBJ2-7; TRBD2 is a possible D gene (6 bases). Trimming stripped 0 bases from V and 4 bases from J, with 13 bases between. This CDR3 contains 15 residues. The germline CDR1 and CDR2 sequences are KGHSH and LQKENI. The CDR3: CASSPPRGGSYEQYF. CDR3 in DNA: TGTGCCAGCTCACCACCCCGTGGGGGGTCGTACGAGCAGTACTTC.